The 32 T cell receptor beta chains presented below share a single source sample, sequenced in a study of cytomegalovirus exposure and HLA in healthy donors. The primer mix had 60 Vbeta and 13 Jbeta primers. Sequenced by immunoSEQ multiplex PCR; TCRdb stores in-frame clones only, minus some. The data hold about 97,000 clones, with about four fifths observed a single time. Sequenced material: PBMCs. All receptors come from a male donor in good health and CMV-seropositive.

The chain links TRBV11-3 to TRBJ1-1; possibly TRBD1 for D (6 bases). CDR1 is SGHNT and CDR2 is YENEEA in the germline V gene. The CDR3 has 15 residues. Trimming shortened V by 5 bases and J by 4 bases, and 17 bases separated the two germline ends. The CDR3 DNA sequence: TGTGCCAGCAGCCGTACAGGGAGGGGCGTCACTGAAGCTTTCTTT. Translated, it gives CASSRTGRGVTEAFF.

This clone was detected a few times. The rearrangement links TRBV6-5 to TRBJ1-3; D perhaps matches TRBD1 (5 bases). Trimming shortened V by 5 bases and J by 3 bases, and 14 bases separated the two germline ends. The CDR3 extends over 15 amino acids. Germline CDR1 is MNHEY and CDR2 is SVGAGI. The chain's CDR3 is CASSTGGAVGNTIYF. CDR3 DNA sequence: TGTGCCAGCAGTACAGGAGGGGCAGTTGGAAACACCATATATTTT.

This clone showed up just once. The CDR3 loop is CASSQEGTSGAYNEQFF. DNA of the CDR3: TGTGCCAGCAGCCAAGAGGGGACTAGCGGGGCCTACAATGAGCAGTTCTTC. This chain uses TRBV4-2 with TRBJ2-1; 13 bases fit TRBD2. Unmatched junction bases numbered 1, after V lost 0 bases and J lost 2 bases. This CDR3 comprises 17 residues. CDR1 and CDR2 from the germline V gene are LGHNA and YNFKEQ.

The chain is built from TRBV9 and TRBJ2-4; TRBD2 might be the D (6 bases). The V gene lost 4 bases and the J gene lost 4 bases, with 12 bases spanning the gap. Germline CDR1 is SGDLS and CDR2 is YYNGEE. There are 14 residues in the CDR3. The CDR3 region has the DNA TGTGCCAGCAGCAGTACTGGGACTAAAAACATTCAGTACTTC. Its translation: CASSSTGTKNIQYF.

The rearrangement joins TRBV19 to TRBJ1-5; 10 bases agree with TRBD1. This CDR3 region has 15 residues. J lost 6 bases, V lost 0 bases, and 2 bases had no gene match. Per germline, CDR1 LNHDA and CDR2 SQIVND (reference sequence). This CDR3 is CASSIEDRGGQPQHF. Written as DNA, the CDR3 is TGTGCCAGTAGTATAGAGGACAGGGGGGGTCAGCCCCAGCATTTT.

Here the CDR3 reads CASSPAKWTGNKGYTF. DNA of the CDR3: TGCGCCAGCAGCCCAGCGAAGTGGACAGGGAATAAGGGCTACACCTTC. The chain is built from TRBV5-1 and TRBJ1-2; 8 nucleotides line up with TRBD1. J lost 8 bases, V lost 4 bases, and 16 bases had no gene match. CDR1 and CDR2 from the germline V gene are SGHRS and YFSETQ. This CDR3 comprises 16 residues.

The rearrangement joins TRBV7-9 to TRBJ2-5; D is undetermined. Trimming took off 3 bases at V and 7 bases at J, with 9 bases between the two ends. There are 12 residues in the CDR3. Germline V gives CDR1 SEHNR, CDR2 FQNEAQ (reference sequence). The CDR3 protein is CASSFEDRTQYF. CDR3 nucleotide sequence: TGTGCCAGCAGCTTTGAGGATAGGACCCAGTACTTC. The whole variable domain, remainder taken from reference TRBV7-9 and TRBJ2-5, is DTGVSQNPRHKITKRGQNVTFRCDPISEHNRLYWYRQTLGQGPEFLTYFQNEAQLEKSRLLSDRFSAERPKGSFSTLEIQRTEQGDSAMYLCASSFEDRTQYFGPGTRLLVL.

This rearrangement joins TRBV7-9 to TRBJ1-1; no firm D call. The V and J ends lost 5 bases and 5 bases respectively, with 15 bases between them. This CDR3 has 14 residues. Germline V gene data show CDR1 as SEHNR and CDR2 as FQNEAQ (reference sequence). The chain's CDR3 is CASSVSGSLTEAFF. DNA of the CDR3: TGTGCCAGCAGCGTATCCGGGAGCCTAACTGAAGCTTTCTTT. Supplemented by reference TRBV7-9 and TRBJ1-1, the full variable domain reads DTGVSQNPRHKITKRGQNVTFRCDPISEHNRLYWYRQTLGQGPEFLTYFQNEAQLEKSRLLSDRFSAERPKGSFSTLEIQRTEQGDSAMYLCASSVSGSLTEAFFGQGTRLTVV.

The chain links TRBV2 to TRBJ2-7; a possible D gene is TRBD1 (6 bases). The V gene lost 5 bases and the J gene lost 3 bases, with 14 bases spanning the gap. Germline CDR1 is SNHLY and CDR2 is FYNNEI. This CDR3 comprises 14 residues. The CDR3 sequence: CASSRRGRDYEQYF. As DNA, the CDR3 is TGTGCCAGCAGTCGCAGGGGTCGGGACTACGAGCAGTACTTC.

The genes are TRBV7-9 and TRBJ2-3, with TRBD1 matching 10 bases. CDR3 length: 15 amino acids. CDR1 is SEHNR and CDR2 is FQNEAQ in the germline V gene (reference sequence). With V trimmed by 5 bases and J by 1 base, 3 bases remained unmatched. This CDR3 is CASSRGTGGTDTQYF. Written as DNA, the CDR3 is TGTGCCAGCAGCCGAGGGACAGGGGGCACAGATACGCAGTATTTT. Full variable domain (missing parts from reference TRBV7-9 and TRBJ2-3): DTGVSQNPRHKITKRGQNVTFRCDPISEHNRLYWYRQTLGQGPEFLTYFQNEAQLEKSRLLSDRFSAERPKGSFSTLEIQRTEQGDSAMYLCASSRGTGGTDTQYFGPGTRLTVL.

The gene calls are TRBV4-1 and TRBJ1-5; D may be TRBD1 (5 bases). The CDR3 runs to 15 residues. V lost 1 base and J 3 bases, leaving 10 bases between the germline ends. Germline CDR1 is MGHRA and CDR2 is YSYEKL. The CDR3 bases are TGCGCCAGCAGCCAAGCGGGGGGGGTCAATCAGCCCCAGCATTTT. Translating gives CASSQAGGVNQPQHF.

The CDR3: CASSQLGGSGYTF. The CDR3 coding sequence is TGTGCCAGCAGCCAGTTAGGGGGTAGTGGCTACACCTTC. This chain uses TRBV4-2 with TRBJ1-2, with D tentatively TRBD1 (6 bases). The CDR3 spans 13 residues. The V gene's germline CDR1 is LGHNA and CDR2 YNFKEQ. Deletions cut 3 bases from V and 7 bases from J, with 12 bases between.

This clone has a handful of counts. V is TRBV4-3 and J is TRBJ1-5, with TRBD1 as a possible D gene (5 bases). Germline assignment: CDR1 LGHNA and CDR2 YSLEER. The CDR3 length is 16 residues. Trimming cost V 0 bases and J 2 bases, with 11 bases left between them. This CDR3 is CASSQELGQGNQPQHF. CDR3 bases: TGCGCCAGCAGCCAAGAATTGGGGCAGGGCAATCAGCCCCAGCATTTT.

This clone was detected only a few times. This chain links TRBV30 with TRBJ1-1; 8 bases fit TRBD1. V shed 1 base and J 7 bases; nucleotides not matched to a gene: 2. The CDR3 extends over 12 amino acids. Per the germline V gene, CDR1 is GTSNPN and CDR2 is SVGIG (reference sequence). CDR3 residues: CAWSEQGVEAFF. CDR3 nucleotides: TGTGCCTGGAGTGAACAGGGGGTTGAAGCTTTCTTT.

The chain recombines TRBV19 with TRBJ1-5, with D perhaps TRBD1 (6 bases). The V end lost 4 bases, the J end lost 4 bases, and 8 bases lay between the germline ends. The germline gives CDR1 LNHDA, CDR2 SQIVND (reference sequence). The CDR3 contains 13 residues. The CDR3 here is CASSRDRNQPQHF. In DNA form, the CDR3 reads TGTGCCAGTAGTAGAGACAGGAATCAGCCCCAGCATTTT.

There are a few counts of this clone. The genes are TRBV6-1 and TRBJ2-7; D gene uncertain. Germline V lookup: CDR1 MNHNS, CDR2 SASEGT. This CDR3 spans 12 amino acids. V lost 1 base and J 3 bases, leaving 4 bases between the germline ends. CDR3 loop: CASSEGLYEQYF. DNA for the CDR3: TGTGCCAGCAGTGAAGGGCTCTACGAGCAGTACTTC.

The rearrangement uses TRBV9 and TRBJ2-3; 8 bases map to TRBD2. Unmatched junction bases numbered 2, after V lost 1 base and J lost 1 base. The germline gives CDR1 SGDLS, CDR2 YYNGEE. The CDR3 totals 15 residues. DNA of the CDR3: TGTGCCAGCAGCGTAACGGGGGGGCGCACAGATACGCAGTATTTT. Its translation: CASSVTGGRTDTQYF.

The J gene is TRBJ2-1, the V gene TRBV6-4, with a weak D call TRBD1 (7 bases). From germline, CDR1 is MRHNA and CDR2 SNTAGT. Trimming removed 6 bases from V and 1 base from J, with 16 bases in between. There are 16 residues in the CDR3. The CDR3 DNA reads as TGTGCCAGCAGCCCCAAACAGGGGAGGTCCTACAATGAGCAGTTCTTC. Translated, it gives CASSPKQGRSYNEQFF.

This clone has only one observation. The genes are TRBV6-1 and TRBJ2-3; 8 bases align to TRBD1. V shed 8 bases, J shed 1 base, and the junction held 8 bases outside the gene matches. Germline V gives CDR1 MNHNS, CDR2 SASEGT. This CDR3 contains 15 residues. Here the CDR3 DNA reads TGTGCCAGCCTATCCAGGGGGCGGGGCACAGATACGCAGTATTTT. This codes for CASLSRGRGTDTQYF.

This chain joins TRBV5-6 and TRBJ2-1, with 9 bases matching TRBD2. CDR3 length equals 16 residues. Germline assignment: CDR1 SGHDT and CDR2 YYEEEE. V was pared by 2 bases and J by 1 base, with 4 bases of the junction left unmatched. The CDR3 sequence is CASSFAGGPSYNEQFF. The CDR3 nucleotides read TGTGCCAGCAGCTTCGCGGGGGGGCCGTCCTACAATGAGCAGTTCTTC.

V is TRBV4-2 and J is TRBJ2-7, with TRBD2 as a possible D gene (6 bases). Germline lookup yields CDR1 LGHNA and CDR2 YNFKEQ. There are 18 residues in the CDR3. Trimming stripped 3 bases from V and 2 bases from J, with 23 bases between. The CDR3 coding sequence is TGTGCCAGCAGCCAGCAAGAACTGTCCGGAGGGACCCCCTACGAGCAGTACTTC. This translates into CASSQQELSGGTPYEQYF.

Written as DNA, the CDR3 is TGTGCCAGCGGACAGTCGAACACCGGGGAGCTGTTTTTT. Its protein is CASGQSNTGELFF. This chain connects TRBV2 to TRBJ2-2; D perhaps matches TRBD1 (6 bases). CDR3 size: 13 residues. V gave up 8 bases and J gave up 0 bases, with 7 bases separating them. Germline CDR1 reads SNHLY; CDR2 reads FYNNEI.

V usage is TRBV10-3 and J usage is TRBJ2-7, with a tentative D call TRBD2 (7 bases). V shed 10 bases and J shed 2 bases, with 18 bases lying between them. The CDR3 length is 14 residues. Germline V gene sequence: CDR1 ENHRY, CDR2 SYGVKD. CDR3 residues: CATKGTGGPYEQYF. In nucleotides, the CDR3 is TGTGCCACCAAGGGAACCGGGGGGCCCTACGAGCAGTACTTC.

This clone was observed a single time. The chain is built from TRBV2 and TRBJ1-2; possible D gene TRBD1, 5 bases. CDR1 and CDR2 from the germline V gene are SNHLY and FYNNEI. Trimming took 6 bases from V and 1 from J, leaving 9 bases between them. The CDR3 is 13 residues long. CDR3 protein: CASRLTDNYGYTF. The CDR3 DNA reads TGTGCCAGCAGACTGACAGATAACTATGGCTACACCTTC.

The V and J genes are TRBV13 and TRBJ2-7; 12 bases fit TRBD2. Trimming cost V 5 bases and J 4 bases; bases outside gene matches: 6. CDR1 is PRHDT, CDR2 FYEKMQ, per germline (reference sequence). The CDR3 extends over 15 amino acids. CDR3: CASSPRTSGDYEQYF. DNA of the CDR3: TGTGCCAGCAGCCCCCGGACTAGCGGGGATTACGAGCAGTACTTC.

V gene TRBV25-1 combines with J gene TRBJ2-7, with TRBD1 matching over 7 bases. This CDR3 comprises 16 residues. Losses at the gene ends were 2 bases for V and 2 bases for J; bases not matched to a gene: 9. CDR1 MGHDK and CDR2 SYGVNS come from the germline V gene. The CDR3 reads CASSETRGQATYEQYF. The DNA of the CDR3 is TGTGCCAGCAGTGAAACCCGTGGACAGGCTACCTACGAGCAGTACTTC.

As for this clone: Different DNA sequences within this sample yield the same CDR3. The rearrangement joins TRBV5-1 to TRBJ1-2; 7 bases align to TRBD1. V trimming: 0 bases; J trimming: 2 bases; junction bases outside the gene matches: 1. The CDR3 is 14 amino acids. Germline CDR1 is SGHRS and CDR2 is YFSETQ. The CDR3 sequence: CASSLGQGNYGYTF. Here the CDR3 DNA reads TGCGCCAGCAGCTTGGGACAGGGAAACTATGGCTACACCTTC.

This chain connects TRBV29-1 to TRBJ2-7; D possibly corresponds to TRBD1 (5 bases). From germline, CDR1 is SQVTM and CDR2 ANQGSEA. This CDR3 has 13 residues. Trimming took 1 base from V and 0 from J, leaving 7 bases between them. The CDR3 is CSVEGQSSYEQYF. For the CDR3, the DNA is TGCAGCGTTGAAGGACAGTCCTCCTACGAGCAGTACTTC.

The chain is built from TRBV20-1 and TRBJ2-4, with D uncertain. The V end lost 6 bases, the J end lost 6 bases, and 9 bases lay between the germline ends. The length of the CDR3 is 11 residues. Per germline, CDR1 DFQATT and CDR2 SNEGSKA (reference sequence). The DNA for the CDR3 is TGCAGTGCAAGCCGCCCAAACATTCAGTACTTC. Protein: CSASRPNIQYF.

This chain joins TRBV2 and TRBJ1-5; the match to TRBD1 covers 9 bases. The length of the CDR3 is 14 residues. With 4 bases clipped from V and 4 bases from J, the junction kept 2 bases outside the gene matches. CDR1 is SNHLY, CDR2 FYNNEI, per germline. The CDR3 loop is CASSVQGANQPQHF. The CDR3 DNA sequence: TGTGCCAGCAGTGTACAGGGGGCGAATCAGCCCCAGCATTTT. Using reference TRBV2 and TRBJ1-5 for the parts outside the CDR3, the full variable domain is EPEVTQTPSHQVTQMGQEVILRCVPISNHLYFYWYRQILGQKVEFLVSFYNNEISEKSEIFDDQFSVERPDGSNFTLKIRSTKLEDSAMYFCASSVQGANQPQHFGDGTRLSIL.

This chain connects TRBV4-2 to TRBJ1-2; D possibly corresponds to TRBD1 (6 bases). V gave up 1 base and J gave up 6 bases, with 18 bases separating them. Germline CDR1 and CDR2: LGHNA and YNFKEQ. The CDR3 has 16 residues. CDR3 amino acids: CASSQVGGAPINGYTF. Here the CDR3 DNA reads TGTGCCAGCAGCCAAGTTGGGGGGGCCCCAATAAATGGCTACACCTTC.

The V call is TRBV5-4, the J call TRBJ2-3; 9 bases are shared with TRBD2. The CDR3 contains 15 residues. Germline V lookup: CDR1 SGHNT, CDR2 YYREEE (reference sequence). Unmatched junction bases numbered 4, after V lost 1 base and J lost 4 bases. The CDR3 loop reads CASSLPGLAADTQYF. The CDR3 DNA follows: TGTGCCAGCAGCTTGCCGGGACTAGCTGCAGATACGCAGTATTTT.